A single sample gave rise to the 11 T cell receptor beta chains below, sequenced in a study of blood T cell repertoires in COVID-19. The assay was immunoSEQ multiplex PCR, and TCRdb's table has in-frame clones only and misses some. Of 270,000 or so clones listed, around 84% are singletons. Sequencing used peripheral blood. These receptors all come from a human donor with COVID-19, enrolled during active disease. The donor label of this sample is uncertain.

The chain has TRBV3-1 (or the pseudogene TRBV3-2) and TRBJ2-1; perhaps TRBD1 as D (6 bases). Trimming removed 4 bases at V and 3 bases at J, with 13 bases between. The CDR3 covers 15 residues. The germline CDR1 and CDR2 sequences are LGHDT and YNNKEL (reference sequence). The CDR3 DNA reads as TGTGCCAGCAGCCCAGACAGGCTCTTCTACAATGAGCAGTTCTTC. Residues: CASSPDRLFYNEQFF.

This chain uses TRBV27 with TRBJ1-1; no firm D call. Germline V gives CDR1 MNHEY, CDR2 SMNVEV (reference sequence). Trimming removed 8 bases at V and 0 bases at J, with 13 bases between. The CDR3 extends over 14 amino acids. The DNA of the CDR3 is TGTGCCAGCCTCCCCGCCGGGGTGAACACTGAAGCTTTCTTT. This codes for CASLPAGVNTEAFF.

The chain employs TRBV5-1 and TRBJ2-2; 11 bases are shared with TRBD2. Germline V gives CDR1 SGHRS, CDR2 YFSETQ. The CDR3 is 16 amino acids. V lost 4 bases to trimming and J lost 1 base; unmatched junction nucleotides: 3. Here the CDR3 reads CASSPGLAGNTGELFF. The CDR3 nucleotides read TGCGCCAGCAGCCCTGGACTAGCGGGGAACACCGGGGAGCTGTTTTTT. Based on the CDR3 plus reference TRBV5-1 and TRBJ2-2, the full variable domain is KAGVTQTPRYLIKTRGQQVTLSCSPISGHRSVSWYQQTPGQGLQFLFEYFSETQRNKGNFPGRFSGRQFSNSRSEMNVSTLELGDSALYLCASSPGLAGNTGELFFGEGSRLTVL.

This clone has a handful of counts. The chain combines TRBV5-1 with TRBJ2-7, with 8 bases matching TRBD1. Germline CDR1 SGHRS, CDR2 YFSETQ. J gave up 3 bases and V 3 bases, and 5 bases lay outside the gene matches. The CDR3 contains 14 residues. Here the CDR3 reads CASSWTGTGYEQYF. CDR3 coding DNA: TGCGCCAGCAGCTGGACAGGGACAGGCTACGAGCAGTACTTC.

The rearrangement uses TRBV19 and TRBJ2-1; 10 bases agree with TRBD2. Germline loops: CDR1 LNHDA, CDR2 SQIVND (reference sequence). CDR3 size: 17 residues. The V segment lost 4 bases and the J segment 7 bases; nucleotides outside the gene matches: 13. DNA for the CDR3: TGTGCCAGTAGTACTCCGTTAAGACTAGCGGGCTCGAATGAGCAGTTCTTC. This encodes CASSTPLRLAGSNEQFF.

The chain joins TRBV7-2 to TRBJ2-7; TRBD2 is a possible D gene (6 bases). The germline V and J ends were trimmed by 0 bases and 0 bases, with 9 bases remaining between them. The CDR3 contains 15 residues. Germline CDR1 reads SGHTA; CDR2 reads FQGNSA. CDR3 sequence: CASSLAGGSSYEQYF. The CDR3 DNA is TGTGCCAGCAGCTTAGCAGGAGGGAGCTCCTACGAGCAGTACTTC.

V usage is TRBV4-3 and J usage is TRBJ1-1; 9 nucleotides match TRBD1. The length of the CDR3 is 15 residues. Germline V gene lookup returns CDR1 LGHNA and CDR2 YSLEER. The trim removed 4 bases at V and 6 bases at J, leaving 9 bases unmatched. CDR3 nucleotides: TGCGCCAGCAGCCGAGGGGACAGGGTTTCTGCTGAAGCTTTCTTT. It encodes CASSRGDRVSAEAFF.

The chain couples TRBV6-5 to TRBJ2-7; possible D gene TRBD1, 5 bases. The V gene lost 1 base and the J gene lost 6 bases, with 16 bases spanning the gap. CDR1 and CDR2 from the germline V gene are MNHEY and SVGAGI. CDR3 length: 15 residues. In nucleotides, the CDR3 is TGTGCCAGCAGTTACTTTTACGACAGCCCCTCCGAGCAGTACTTC. Translation: CASSYFYDSPSEQYF.

The chain recombines TRBV11-3 with TRBJ1-6, with a weak D call TRBD1 (6 bases). Germline V lookup: CDR1 SGHNT, CDR2 YENEEA. The germline V and J ends were trimmed by 5 bases and 7 bases, with 15 bases remaining between them. This CDR3 spans 15 amino acids. Here the CDR3 DNA reads TGTGCCAGCAGCCCAACAGGGTCAAGGAATTCACCCCTCCACTTT. Translated, it gives CASSPTGSRNSPLHF. The variable domain in full, completed from reference TRBV11-3 and TRBJ1-6, reads EAGVVQSPRYKIIEKKQPVAFWCNPISGHNTLYWYLQNLGQGPELLIRYENEEAVDDSQLPKDRFSAERLKGVDSTLKIQPAELGDSAVYLCASSPTGSRNSPLHFGNGTRLTVT.

This chain connects TRBV6-1 to TRBJ1-5, with a possible D match to TRBD1 (6 bases). CDR1 is MNHNS and CDR2 is SASEGT in the germline V gene. The CDR3 is 18 amino acids. The ends were cut back, 1 base at V and 3 bases at J, with 19 bases in the middle. CDR3 in amino acids: CASSEDGRKGTINQPQHF. The CDR3 coding sequence is TGTGCCAGCAGTGAAGATGGTCGAAAGGGGACAATCAATCAGCCCCAGCATTTT.

The rearrangement uses TRBV6-5 and TRBJ1-1; tentatively, D is TRBD1 (5 bases). The CDR3 length is 14 residues. V lost 7 bases and J 6 bases, leaving 18 bases between the germline ends. Germline V CDR1 and CDR2: MNHEY, SVGAGI. CDR3 in DNA: TGTGCCAGCACCCCGGGGGTAGTGGCCTCTGAAGCTTTCTTT. As protein: CASTPGVVASEAFF.